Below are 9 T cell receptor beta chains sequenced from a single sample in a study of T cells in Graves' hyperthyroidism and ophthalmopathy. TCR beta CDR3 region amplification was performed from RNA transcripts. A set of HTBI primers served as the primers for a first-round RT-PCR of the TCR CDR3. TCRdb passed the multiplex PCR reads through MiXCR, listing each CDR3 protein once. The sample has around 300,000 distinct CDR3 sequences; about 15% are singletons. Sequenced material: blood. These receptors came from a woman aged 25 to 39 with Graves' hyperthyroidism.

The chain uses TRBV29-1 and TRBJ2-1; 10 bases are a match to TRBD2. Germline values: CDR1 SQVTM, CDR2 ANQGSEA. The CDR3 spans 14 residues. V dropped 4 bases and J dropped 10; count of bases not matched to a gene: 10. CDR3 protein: CSVVLAGPSGEQFF. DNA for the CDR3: TGCAGCGTTGTACTAGCGGGACCCAGTGGGGAGCAGTTCTTC.

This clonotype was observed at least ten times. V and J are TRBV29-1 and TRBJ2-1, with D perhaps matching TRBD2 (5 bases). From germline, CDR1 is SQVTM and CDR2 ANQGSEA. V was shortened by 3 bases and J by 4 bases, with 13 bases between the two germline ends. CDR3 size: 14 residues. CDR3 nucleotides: TGCAGCGTTGAGGGAGACACAACATACAATGAGCAGTTCTTC. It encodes CSVEGDTTYNEQFF.

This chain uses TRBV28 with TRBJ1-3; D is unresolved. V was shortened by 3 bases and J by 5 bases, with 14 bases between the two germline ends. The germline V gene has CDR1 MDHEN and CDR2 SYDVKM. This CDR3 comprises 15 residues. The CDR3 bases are TGTGCCAGCAGTTTTGGAGTGGGAGTTAGAAACACCATATATTTT. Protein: CASSFGVGVRNTIYF.

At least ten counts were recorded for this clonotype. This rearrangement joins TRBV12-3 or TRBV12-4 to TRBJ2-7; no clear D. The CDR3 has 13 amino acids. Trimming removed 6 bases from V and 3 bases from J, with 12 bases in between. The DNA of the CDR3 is TGTGCCAGCAGCTCCCCCCCCCACTACGAGCAGTACTTC. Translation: CASSSPPHYEQYF.

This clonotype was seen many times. The CDR3 coding sequence is TGCAGTGCTAGTTTGCGGGAGGGCCCCACAGATACGCAGTATTTT. Translating gives CSASLREGPTDTQYF. The V gene is TRBV20-1, the J gene TRBJ2-3; 9 nucleotides align to TRBD2. J was trimmed by 2 bases and V by 3 bases; bases with no gene match: 6. Per the germline V gene, CDR1 is DFQATT and CDR2 is SNEGSKA (reference sequence). This CDR3 has 15 residues.

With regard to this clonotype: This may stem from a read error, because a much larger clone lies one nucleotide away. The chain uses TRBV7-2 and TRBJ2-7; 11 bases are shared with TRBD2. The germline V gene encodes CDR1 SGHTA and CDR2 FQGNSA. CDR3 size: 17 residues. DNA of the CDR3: TGTGCCAGCAGCACGGCCGGGACTAGCGGAGTCTCCTACGAGCAGTGCTTC. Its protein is CASSTAGTSGVSYEQCF.

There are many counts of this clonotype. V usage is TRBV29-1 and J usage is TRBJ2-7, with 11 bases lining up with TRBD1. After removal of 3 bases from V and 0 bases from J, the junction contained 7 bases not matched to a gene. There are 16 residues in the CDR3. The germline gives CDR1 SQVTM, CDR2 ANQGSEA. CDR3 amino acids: CSVDGGQGGSSYEQYF. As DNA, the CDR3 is TGCAGCGTTGATGGGGGACAGGGGGGTAGCTCCTACGAGCAGTACTTC.

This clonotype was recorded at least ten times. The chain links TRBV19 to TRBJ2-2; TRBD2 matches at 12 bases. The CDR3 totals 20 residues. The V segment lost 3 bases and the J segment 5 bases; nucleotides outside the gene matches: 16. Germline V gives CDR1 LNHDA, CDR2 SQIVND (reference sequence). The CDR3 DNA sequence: TGTGCCAGTAGTATCAATCTTCGGACTAGCGGGACCGGATGGACCGGGGAGCTGTTTTTT. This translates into CASSINLRTSGTGWTGELFF.

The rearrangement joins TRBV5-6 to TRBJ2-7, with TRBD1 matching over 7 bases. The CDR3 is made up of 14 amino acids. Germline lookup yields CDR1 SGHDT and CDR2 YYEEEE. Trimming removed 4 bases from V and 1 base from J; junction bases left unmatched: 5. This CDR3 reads CASSLWTGSYEQYF. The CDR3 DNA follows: TGTGCCAGCAGCCTTTGGACAGGATCCTACGAGCAGTACTTC.